These 22 T cell receptor beta chains were sequenced from one sample in a study of cytomegalovirus exposure and HLA in healthy donors. PCR employed 60 Vbeta and 13 Jbeta primers. Method: immunoSEQ multiplex PCR; TCRdb's copy keeps in-frame clones and lacks some. The sample records some 200,000 clones, 79% being singletons. What was sequenced was PBMCs. The receptors come from a male donor in good health and CMV-seropositive.

The chain combines TRBV19 with TRBJ2-7; D may be TRBD1 (5 bases). The CDR3 contains 15 residues. Germline CDR1 and CDR2: LNHDA and SQIVND (reference sequence). V was cut by 3 bases and J by 2 bases, with 14 bases left in between. The CDR3 sequence is CASSIRTTVPYEQYF. The CDR3 region has the DNA TGTGCCAGTAGTATTAGGACGACAGTTCCCTACGAGCAGTACTTC.

This chain uses TRBV7-8 with TRBJ2-5; D is unresolved. This CDR3 comprises 15 residues. Deletions cut 2 bases from V and 4 bases from J, with 14 bases between. The V gene's germline CDR1 is SGHVS and CDR2 FQNEAQ. The CDR3, as DNA: TGTGCCAGCAGCTTAATCTTTCGGGTCCGAGAGACCCAGTACTTC. It translates to CASSLIFRVRETQYF.

The gene calls are TRBV5-1 and TRBJ1-6; TRBD1 might be the D (5 bases). This CDR3 is 17 amino acids long. The V gene's germline CDR1 is SGHRS and CDR2 YFSETQ. Trimming took 3 bases from V and 5 from J, leaving 18 bases between them. The CDR3 is CASSSAPSGLNNSPLHF. CDR3 coding DNA: TGCGCCAGCAGCTCCGCCCCTTCGGGACTCAATAATTCACCCCTCCACTTT.

V gene TRBV11-3 combines with J gene TRBJ2-1; maybe TRBD2 (5 bases). V was trimmed by 1 base and J by 0 bases, leaving 19 bases between them. The CDR3 spans 19 residues. Germline CDR1 is SGHNT and CDR2 is YENEEA. The CDR3 DNA follows: TGTGCCAGCAGCTTAGGGTGTTGGCGGGCTGCCCTCTCCTACAATGAGCAGTTCTTC. It yields the protein CASSLGCWRAALSYNEQFF.

The chain employs TRBV27 and TRBJ2-2, with a weak D call TRBD2 (6 bases). The CDR3 is 14 residues long. From germline, CDR1 is MNHEY and CDR2 SMNVEV (reference sequence). The V gene lost 3 bases and the J gene lost 4 bases, with 9 bases spanning the gap. CDR3 nucleotides: TGTGCCAGCAGTTTGGGACTTCGCACCGGGGAGCTGTTTTTT. Its protein is CASSLGLRTGELFF.

The chain joins TRBV19 to TRBJ1-5; D is perhaps TRBD1 (6 bases). The CDR3 length is 13 residues. In germline, CDR1 is LNHDA, CDR2 SQIVND (reference sequence). The V gene lost 9 bases and the J gene lost 0 bases, with 9 bases spanning the gap. The CDR3 DNA is TGTGCCAGCGCAGGGGATAGCAATCAGCCCCAGCATTTT. Translated: CASAGDSNQPQHF.

The gene calls are TRBV5-1 and TRBJ2-7; 7 nucleotides match TRBD2. This CDR3 comprises 16 residues. The J segment lost 5 bases and the V segment lost 0 bases, leaving 11 bases of the junction unmatched. Germline V lookup: CDR1 SGHRS, CDR2 YFSETQ. The CDR3 bases are TGCGCCAGCAGCTTGGTAGGCCTAGCGGTGAACGACGAGCAGTACTTC. Translation gives CASSLVGLAVNDEQYF.

The rearrangement links TRBV6-5 to TRBJ2-1, with D possibly being TRBD2 (6 bases). This CDR3 region has 15 residues. The germline V and J ends were trimmed by 6 bases and 9 bases, with 21 bases remaining between them. Germline V lookup: CDR1 MNHEY, CDR2 SVGAGI. Here the CDR3 DNA reads TGTGCCAGCAGGCCCTACTCCCAAGGGAGGCCTGAGCAGTTCTTC. Translating it yields CASRPYSQGRPEQFF.

This clone was seen just once. This chain connects TRBV19 to TRBJ1-2, with D possibly matching TRBD1 (6 bases). Germline loops: CDR1 LNHDA, CDR2 SQIVND (reference sequence). The CDR3 is made up of 13 amino acids. V lost 5 bases and J 8 bases, leaving 15 bases between the germline ends. The CDR3 sequence is CASSPQGRAGYTF. DNA of the CDR3: TGTGCCAGTAGTCCTCAGGGGAGAGCGGGCTACACCTTC.

The gene calls are TRBV20-1 and TRBJ1-1, with TRBD1 as a possible D gene (6 bases). The V gene's germline CDR1 is DFQATT and CDR2 SNEGSKA (reference sequence). With 8 bases removed from V and 5 bases from J, the gap between germline ends came to 12 bases. The length of the CDR3 is 11 residues. The DNA of the CDR3 is TGCAGTACATCCACAGGGACTGAAGCTTTCTTT. Its protein is CSTSTGTEAFF.

The chain is built from TRBV7-2 and TRBJ1-1, with D possibly TRBD1 on 5 matching bases. This CDR3 contains 13 residues. The germline V gene encodes CDR1 SGHTA and CDR2 FQGNSA. V was clipped by 3 bases and J by 8 bases, with 13 bases between them. CDR3 sequence (DNA): TGTGCCAGCAGCTTTATCGGCCAGGGAGAAGCTTTCTTT. Its protein product is CASSFIGQGEAFF.

Of note for this clone: The sample carries other DNA sequences with the same CDR3. The V gene is TRBV6-4, the J gene TRBJ1-5; D call uncertain. V lost 5 bases and J lost 3, with 8 bases in between. CDR1 is MRHNA and CDR2 is SNTAGT in the germline V gene. The CDR3 loop spans 13 amino acids. The DNA of the CDR3 is TGTGCCAGCAGTACGGAGGTCAATCAGCCCCAGCATTTT. Translating gives CASSTEVNQPQHF.

This chain connects TRBV7-2 to TRBJ1-1; tentatively, D is TRBD1 (5 bases). Germline V lookup: CDR1 SGHTA, CDR2 FQGNSA. The CDR3 has 15 amino acids. The ends were cut back, 2 bases at V and 1 base at J, with 11 bases in the middle. CDR3 nucleotide sequence: TGTGCCAGCAGCTTAAATGGAGGGGCGAACACTGAAGCTTTCTTT. Its protein product is CASSLNGGANTEAFF.

The gene calls are TRBV6-6 and TRBJ1-2, with D perhaps TRBD1 (5 bases). From germline, CDR1 is MNHNY and CDR2 SVGAGI (reference sequence). V was cut by 4 bases and J by 4 bases, with 13 bases left in between. There are 14 residues in the CDR3. For the CDR3, the DNA is TGTGCCAGCAGTTGGCGGGACTCAAGCTATGGCTACACCTTC. As protein: CASSWRDSSYGYTF.

The chain employs TRBV4-3 and TRBJ1-1; 8 nucleotides align to TRBD1. This CDR3 is 15 amino acids long. Germline-derived CDR1 and CDR2 are LGHNA and YSLEER. With V trimmed by 3 bases and J by 7 bases, 10 bases remained unmatched. The chain's CDR3 is CASSHSGTGGYEAFF. CDR3 nucleotides: TGCGCCAGCAGCCATTCCGGGACAGGAGGCTATGAAGCTTTCTTT.

The V and J genes are TRBV7-8 and TRBJ2-2; no definite D call. This CDR3 has 14 residues. CDR1 is SGHVS, CDR2 FQNEAQ, per germline. Trimming took 6 bases from V and 4 from J, leaving 12 bases between them. The CDR3 DNA is TGTGCCAGCAGTTTTGGGCTAATCACCGGGGAGCTGTTTTTT. Amino acid sequence: CASSFGLITGELFF. Using reference TRBV7-8 and TRBJ2-2 for the parts outside the CDR3, the full variable domain is GAGVSQSPRYKVAKRGQDVALRCDPISGHVSLFWYQQALGQGPEFLTYFQNEAQLDKSGLPSDRFFAERPEGSVSTLKIQRTQQEDSAVYLCASSFGLITGELFFGEGSRLTVL.

The rearrangement uses TRBV7-9 and TRBJ2-2; TRBD1 aligns across 7 bases. V was pared by 3 bases and J by 6 bases, with 4 bases of the junction left unmatched. CDR1 is SEHNR, CDR2 FQNEAQ, per germline (reference sequence). The CDR3 is 14 residues long. CDR3 nucleotide sequence: TGTGCCAGCAGCTTGCAGGGGGTGGCCGGGGAGCTGTTTTTT. Translation gives CASSLQGVAGELFF.

The CDR3: CASSLGGTTNEKLFF. CDR3 sequence (DNA): TGCGCCAGCAGCTTGGGCGGGACAACTAATGAAAAACTGTTTTTT. This chain links TRBV5-1 with TRBJ1-4; D is unresolved. Trimming left V 0 bases short and J 0 bases short, with 6 bases between. The CDR3 consists of 15 residues. CDR1 is SGHRS and CDR2 is YFSETQ in the germline V gene.

V gene TRBV7-2 combines with J gene TRBJ1-1; TRBD1 is a possible D gene (5 bases). V lost 3 bases and J lost 7, with 9 bases in between. CDR3 length: 12 residues. Per germline, CDR1 SGHTA and CDR2 FQGNSA. The CDR3 region is CASSLGLGEAFF. CDR3 DNA sequence: TGTGCCAGCAGCTTGGGGCTCGGTGAAGCTTTCTTT.

This clone has only one observation. The CDR3 region is CASLPGGGKNIQYF. The CDR3 DNA reads as TGTGCCAGTCTCCCGGGGGGGGGCAAAAACATTCAGTACTTC. This chain joins TRBV28 and TRBJ2-4; 8 nucleotides align to TRBD2. Trimming took 9 bases from V and 3 from J; bases not matched to a gene: 7. The CDR3 loop spans 14 amino acids. Germline assignment: CDR1 MDHEN and CDR2 SYDVKM. Complete variable domain (other parts from reference TRBV28 and TRBJ2-4): DVKVTQSSRYLVKRTGEKVFLECVQDMDHENMFWYRQDPGLGLRLIYFSYDVKMKEKGDIPEGYSVSREKKERFSLILESASTNQTSMYLCASLPGGGKNIQYFGAGTRLSVL.

This clone appeared a few times. This chain uses TRBV7-2 with TRBJ2-7; weak D call: TRBD1 (6 bases). V was clipped by 5 bases and J by 2 bases, with 10 bases between them. The CDR3 is 13 amino acids. The germline V gene has CDR1 SGHTA and CDR2 FQGNSA. Written as DNA, the CDR3 is TGTGCCAGCAGCACTAGGACAGCCTACGAGCAGTACTTC. It translates to CASSTRTAYEQYF.

This clone was picked up a small number of times. The chain employs TRBV27 and TRBJ1-4, with unresolved D. Germline V lookup: CDR1 MNHEY, CDR2 SMNVEV (reference sequence). The CDR3 is 17 amino acids. Deletions cut 3 bases from V and 8 bases from J, with 22 bases between. CDR3 sequence (DNA): TGTGCCAGCAGTTTGGCCCTCCGAGTGGGGAGGCGAGAAAAACTGTTTTTT. It is translated as CASSLALRVGRREKLFF. Using reference TRBV27 and TRBJ1-4 for the parts outside the CDR3, the full variable domain is EAQVTQNPRYLITVTGKKLTVTCSQNMNHEYMSWYRQDPGLGLRQIYYSMNVEVTDKGDVPEGYKVSRKEKRNFPLILESPSPNQTSLYFCASSLALRVGRREKLFFGSGTQLSVL.